This TCR beta chain came from a study of identical twins. Study-wide results and limits: Among out-of-frame alpha sequences shared by twins, low generation probability occurred in excess.

The length of the CDR3 is 14 amino acids, counting both ends. Unique molecular identifiers were present on the cDNA, and a universal primer site came from template switching. TCRdb used MiXCR to reprocess the 5' RACE reads, holding one entry per CDR3 protein. The data show about 790,000 distinct CDR3 sequences, 18% seen once. The sample holds a few counts of this clonotype. Its specificity is unknown. The CDR3 carries no conserved terminal phenylalanine or tryptophan, so it likely arises from a read error. Because the CDR3's place on the DNA is in doubt, the DNA is left out and the CDR3 is given as listed by TCRdb. These records were also assigned to another study, of T cells expressing NK-cell markers. That investigation notes: Within the sequenced cohort of eight donors, seven exhibited HCMV seropositivity and one was seronegative. NKG2C+ dominant clonotype frequencies in six donors were roughly 1.0-7.5% of CD8+ T cells.

Sequencing was done on a sample of PBMCs. The clonotype comes from a woman aged 18-30 years in good health. The V gene is TRBV12-3 or TRBV12-4, the J gene TRBJ2-7; the table calls TRBD2, which could not be checked here. The CDR3 loop reads CASSPGGSGYPPRL.